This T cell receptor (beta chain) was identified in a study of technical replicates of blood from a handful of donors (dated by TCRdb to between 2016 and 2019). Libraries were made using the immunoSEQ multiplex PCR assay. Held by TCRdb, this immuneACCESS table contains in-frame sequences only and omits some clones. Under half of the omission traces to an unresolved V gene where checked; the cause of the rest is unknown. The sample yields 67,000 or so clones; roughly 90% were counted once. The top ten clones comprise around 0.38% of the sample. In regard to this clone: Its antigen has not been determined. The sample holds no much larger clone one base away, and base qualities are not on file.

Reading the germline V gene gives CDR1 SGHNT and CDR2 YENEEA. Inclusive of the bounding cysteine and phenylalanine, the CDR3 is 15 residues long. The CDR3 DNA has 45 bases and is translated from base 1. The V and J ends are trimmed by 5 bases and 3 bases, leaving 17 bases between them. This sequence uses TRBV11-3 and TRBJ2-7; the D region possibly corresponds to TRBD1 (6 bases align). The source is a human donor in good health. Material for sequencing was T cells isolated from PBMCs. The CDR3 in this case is CASSREQTGCYEQYF. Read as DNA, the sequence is TGTGCCAGCAGCCGAGAACAGACAGGCTGCTACGAGCAGTACTTC.